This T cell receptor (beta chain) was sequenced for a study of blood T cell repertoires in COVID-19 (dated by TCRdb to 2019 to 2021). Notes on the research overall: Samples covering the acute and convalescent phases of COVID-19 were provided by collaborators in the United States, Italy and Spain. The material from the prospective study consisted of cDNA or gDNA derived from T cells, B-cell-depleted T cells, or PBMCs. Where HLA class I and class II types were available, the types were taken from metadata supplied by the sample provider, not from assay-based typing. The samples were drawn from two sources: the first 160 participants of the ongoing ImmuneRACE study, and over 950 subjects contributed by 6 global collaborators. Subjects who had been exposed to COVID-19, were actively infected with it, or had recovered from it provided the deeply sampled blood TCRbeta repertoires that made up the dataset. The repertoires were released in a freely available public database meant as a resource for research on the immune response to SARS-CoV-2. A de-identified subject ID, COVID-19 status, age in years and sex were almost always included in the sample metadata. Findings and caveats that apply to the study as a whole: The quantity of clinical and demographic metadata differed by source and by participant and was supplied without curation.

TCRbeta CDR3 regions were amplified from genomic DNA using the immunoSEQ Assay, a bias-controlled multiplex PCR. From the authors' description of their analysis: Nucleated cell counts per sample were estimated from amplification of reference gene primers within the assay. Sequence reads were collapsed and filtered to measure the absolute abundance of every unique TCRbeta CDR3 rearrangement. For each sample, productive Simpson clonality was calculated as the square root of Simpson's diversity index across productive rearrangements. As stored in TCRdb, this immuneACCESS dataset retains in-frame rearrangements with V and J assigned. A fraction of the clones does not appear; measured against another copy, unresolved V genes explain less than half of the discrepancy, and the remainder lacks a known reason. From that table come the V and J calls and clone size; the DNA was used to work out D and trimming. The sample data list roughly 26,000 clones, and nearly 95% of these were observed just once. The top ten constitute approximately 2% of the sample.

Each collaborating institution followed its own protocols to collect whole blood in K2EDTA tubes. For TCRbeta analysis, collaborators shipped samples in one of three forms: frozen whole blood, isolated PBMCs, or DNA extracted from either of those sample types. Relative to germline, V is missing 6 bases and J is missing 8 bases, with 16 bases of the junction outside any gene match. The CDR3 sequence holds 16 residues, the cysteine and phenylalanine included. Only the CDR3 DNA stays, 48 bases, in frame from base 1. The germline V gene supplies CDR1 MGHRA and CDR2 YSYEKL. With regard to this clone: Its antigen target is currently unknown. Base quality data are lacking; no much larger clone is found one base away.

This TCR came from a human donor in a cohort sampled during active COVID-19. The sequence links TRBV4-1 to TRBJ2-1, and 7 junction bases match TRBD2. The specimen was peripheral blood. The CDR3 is CASRSPGTKAVDEQFF. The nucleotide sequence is TGCGCCAGCAGATCACCCGGGACTAAGGCCGTGGATGAGCAGTTCTTC.